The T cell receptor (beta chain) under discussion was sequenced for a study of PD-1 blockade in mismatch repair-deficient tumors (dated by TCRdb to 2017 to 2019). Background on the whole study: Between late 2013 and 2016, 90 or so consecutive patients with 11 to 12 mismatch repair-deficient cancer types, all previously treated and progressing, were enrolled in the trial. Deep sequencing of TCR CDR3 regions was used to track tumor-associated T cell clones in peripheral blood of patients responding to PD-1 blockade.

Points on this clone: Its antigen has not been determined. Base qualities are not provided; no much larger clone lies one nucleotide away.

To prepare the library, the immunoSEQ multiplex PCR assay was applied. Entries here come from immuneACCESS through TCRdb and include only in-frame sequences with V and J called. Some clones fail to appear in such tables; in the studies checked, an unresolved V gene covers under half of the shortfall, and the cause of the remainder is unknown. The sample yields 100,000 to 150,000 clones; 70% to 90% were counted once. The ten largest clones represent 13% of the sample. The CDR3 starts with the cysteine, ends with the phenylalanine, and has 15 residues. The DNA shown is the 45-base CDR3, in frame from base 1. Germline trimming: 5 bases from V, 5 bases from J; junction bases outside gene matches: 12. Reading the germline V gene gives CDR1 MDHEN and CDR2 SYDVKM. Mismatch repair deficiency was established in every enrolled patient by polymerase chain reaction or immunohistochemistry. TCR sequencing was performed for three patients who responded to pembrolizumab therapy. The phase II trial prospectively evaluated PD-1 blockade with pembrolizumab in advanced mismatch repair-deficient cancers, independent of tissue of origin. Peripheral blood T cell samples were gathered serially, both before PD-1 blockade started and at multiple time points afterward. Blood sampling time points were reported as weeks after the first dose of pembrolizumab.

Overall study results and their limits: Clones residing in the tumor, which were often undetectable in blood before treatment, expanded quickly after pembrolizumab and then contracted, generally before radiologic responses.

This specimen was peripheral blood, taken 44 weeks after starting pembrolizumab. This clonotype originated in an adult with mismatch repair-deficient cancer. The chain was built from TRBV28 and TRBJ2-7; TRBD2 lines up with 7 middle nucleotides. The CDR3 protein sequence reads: CASSPEGRGGDEQYF. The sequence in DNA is TGTGCCAGCAGTCCCGAAGGGAGGGGTGGAGACGAGCAGTACTTC.